This entry describes one T cell receptor beta chain. Antigen: not known. MiXCR was run by TCRdb on the reads, yielding one entry per CDR3 protein. The table lists some 200,000 distinct CDR3 sequences, roughly 34% of them singletons. This entry comes from a study of T cell repertoires in cytomegalovirus infection. Looking at the study overall: HLA-C-restricted CMV epitopes, recently identified, and well-studied HLA-B-restricted ones were used by the study. Public TCR beta signatures provided an indication of both CMV infection and a matching HLA type.

V lost 2 bases, J lost 8 bases, and 1 base lay in between. Germline V gives CDR1 MNHNY, CDR2 SVGAGI (reference sequence). CDR3 length equals 10 residues. General study findings and limits: The ex vivo response showed dominance by HLA-C-restricted CMV-specific TCR beta clonotypes. Adding up the frequency of public TCR beta families identified people who carried CMV plus the relevant HLA.

This TCR was sampled from a human donor in good health (CMV status not recorded). Some clones in this sample may be carry-over from other donors' samples. This rearrangement joins TRBV6-6 to TRBJ2-4, with D hard to call. The input for sequencing was CD8+ T cells from cultured PBMCs, taken from culture after CMV antigen stimulation. CDR3 in amino acids: CASSYDIQYF. In DNA, the CDR3 is TGTGCCAGCAGTTACGACATTCAGTACTTC.